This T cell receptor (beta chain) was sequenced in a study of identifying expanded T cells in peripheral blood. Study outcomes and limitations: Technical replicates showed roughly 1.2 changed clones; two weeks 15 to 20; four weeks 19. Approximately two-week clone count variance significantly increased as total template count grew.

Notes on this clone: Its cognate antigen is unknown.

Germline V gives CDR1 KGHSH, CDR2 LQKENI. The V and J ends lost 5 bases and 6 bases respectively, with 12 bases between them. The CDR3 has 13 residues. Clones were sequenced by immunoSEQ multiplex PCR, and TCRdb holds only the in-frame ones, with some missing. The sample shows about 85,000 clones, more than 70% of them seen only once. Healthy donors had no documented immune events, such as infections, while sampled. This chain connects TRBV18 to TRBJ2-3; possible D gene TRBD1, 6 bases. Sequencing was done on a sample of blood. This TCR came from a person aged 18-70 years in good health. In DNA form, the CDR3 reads TGTGCCAGCTCAGGGATGGGGGCCGATACGCAGTATTTT. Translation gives CASSGMGADTQYF.